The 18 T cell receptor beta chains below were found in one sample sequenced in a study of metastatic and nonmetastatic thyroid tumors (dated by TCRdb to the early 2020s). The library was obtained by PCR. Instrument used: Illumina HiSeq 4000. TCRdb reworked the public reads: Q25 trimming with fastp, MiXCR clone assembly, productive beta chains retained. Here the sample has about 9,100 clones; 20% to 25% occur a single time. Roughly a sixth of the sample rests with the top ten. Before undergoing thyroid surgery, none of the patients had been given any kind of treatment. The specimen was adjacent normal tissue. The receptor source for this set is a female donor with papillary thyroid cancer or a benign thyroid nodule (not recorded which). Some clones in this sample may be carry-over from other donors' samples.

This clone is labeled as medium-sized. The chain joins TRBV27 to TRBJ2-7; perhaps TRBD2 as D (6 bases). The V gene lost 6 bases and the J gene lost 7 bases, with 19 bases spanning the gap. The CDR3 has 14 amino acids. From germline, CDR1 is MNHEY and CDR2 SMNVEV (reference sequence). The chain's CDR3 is CASRPLDSAGEQYF. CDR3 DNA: TGTGCCAGCAGACCCCTCGACAGCGCGGGGGAGCAGTACTTC.

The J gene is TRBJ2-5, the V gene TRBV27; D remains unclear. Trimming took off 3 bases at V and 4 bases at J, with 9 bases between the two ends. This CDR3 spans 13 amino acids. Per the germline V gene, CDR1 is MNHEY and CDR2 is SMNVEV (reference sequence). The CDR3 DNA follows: TGTGCCAGCAGTTTCAGGCTTGGAGAGACCCAGTACTTC. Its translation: CASSFRLGETQYF.

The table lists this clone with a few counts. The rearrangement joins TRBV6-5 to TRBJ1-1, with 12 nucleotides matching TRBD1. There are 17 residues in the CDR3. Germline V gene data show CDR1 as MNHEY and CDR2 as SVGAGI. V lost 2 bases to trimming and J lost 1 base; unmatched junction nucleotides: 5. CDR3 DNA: TGTGCCAGCAGTTACAGAGGGACAGGGGGCCGGAACACTGAAGCTTTCTTT. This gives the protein CASSYRGTGGRNTEAFF.

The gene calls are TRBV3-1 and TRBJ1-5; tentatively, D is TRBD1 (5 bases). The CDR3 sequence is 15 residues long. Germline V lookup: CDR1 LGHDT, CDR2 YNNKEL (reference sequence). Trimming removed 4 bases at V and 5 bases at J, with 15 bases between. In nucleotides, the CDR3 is TGTGCCAGCAGCCCCGGAAGGGGCCCTCATCAGCCCCAGCATTTT. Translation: CASSPGRGPHQPQHF.

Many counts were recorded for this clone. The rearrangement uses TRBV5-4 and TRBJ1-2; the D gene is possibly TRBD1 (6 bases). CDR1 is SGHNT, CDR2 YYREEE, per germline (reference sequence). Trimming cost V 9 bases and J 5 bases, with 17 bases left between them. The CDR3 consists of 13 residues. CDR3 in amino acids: CATSAGEEYGYTF. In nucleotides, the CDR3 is TGTGCCACCTCAGCAGGGGAGGAATATGGCTACACCTTC.

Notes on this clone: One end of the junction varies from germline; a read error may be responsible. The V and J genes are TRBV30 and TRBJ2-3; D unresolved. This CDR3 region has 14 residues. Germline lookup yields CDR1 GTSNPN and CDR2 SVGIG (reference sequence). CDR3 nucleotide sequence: TGTGCCTGGAGTGTACCGAGCAAGGCAGATACACAGTATTTT. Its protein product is CAWSVPSKADTQYF.

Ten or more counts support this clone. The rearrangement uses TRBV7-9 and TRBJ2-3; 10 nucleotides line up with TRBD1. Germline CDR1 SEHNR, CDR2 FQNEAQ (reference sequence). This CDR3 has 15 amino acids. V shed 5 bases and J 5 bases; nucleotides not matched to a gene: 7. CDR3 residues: CASSLDRGREDTQYF. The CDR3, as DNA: TGTGCCAGCAGCCTAGACAGGGGGCGCGAAGATACGCAGTATTTT.

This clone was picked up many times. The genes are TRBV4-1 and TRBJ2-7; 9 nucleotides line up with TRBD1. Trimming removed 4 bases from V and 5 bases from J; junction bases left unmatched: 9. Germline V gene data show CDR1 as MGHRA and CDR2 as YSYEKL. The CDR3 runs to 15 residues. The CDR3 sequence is CASSPGTGPFNEQYF. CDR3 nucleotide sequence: TGCGCCAGCAGCCCAGGGACAGGGCCCTTTAACGAGCAGTACTTC.

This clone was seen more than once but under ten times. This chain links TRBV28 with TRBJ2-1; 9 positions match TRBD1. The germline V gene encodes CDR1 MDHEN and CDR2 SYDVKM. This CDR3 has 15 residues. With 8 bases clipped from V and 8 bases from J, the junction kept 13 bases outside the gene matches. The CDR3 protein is CASGSWTGDDDEQFF. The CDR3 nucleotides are TGTGCCAGCGGTTCCTGGACAGGGGATGACGATGAGCAGTTCTTC.

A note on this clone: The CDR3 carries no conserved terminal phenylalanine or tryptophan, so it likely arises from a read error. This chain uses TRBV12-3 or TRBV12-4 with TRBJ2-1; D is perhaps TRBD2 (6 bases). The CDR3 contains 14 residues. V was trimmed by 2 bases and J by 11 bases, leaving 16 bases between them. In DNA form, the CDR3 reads TGTGCCAGCAGTTTACAGGGAAAAGGAGGGCAGCAGTTCAAC. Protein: CASSLQGKGGQQFN.

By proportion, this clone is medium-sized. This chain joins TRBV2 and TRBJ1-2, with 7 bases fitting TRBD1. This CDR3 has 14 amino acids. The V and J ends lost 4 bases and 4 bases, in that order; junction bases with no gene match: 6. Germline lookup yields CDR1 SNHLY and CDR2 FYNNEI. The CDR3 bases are TGTGCCAGCAGTGCCCAGGGGGGACGCTATGGCTACACCTTC. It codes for CASSAQGGRYGYTF.

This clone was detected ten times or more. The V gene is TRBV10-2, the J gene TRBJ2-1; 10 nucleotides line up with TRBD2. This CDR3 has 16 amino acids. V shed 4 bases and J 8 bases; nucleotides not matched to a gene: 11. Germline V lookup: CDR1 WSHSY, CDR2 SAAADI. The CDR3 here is CASSGTAGGPSHEQFF. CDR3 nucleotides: TGCGCCAGCAGTGGTACAGCGGGAGGGCCCTCCCATGAGCAGTTCTTC.

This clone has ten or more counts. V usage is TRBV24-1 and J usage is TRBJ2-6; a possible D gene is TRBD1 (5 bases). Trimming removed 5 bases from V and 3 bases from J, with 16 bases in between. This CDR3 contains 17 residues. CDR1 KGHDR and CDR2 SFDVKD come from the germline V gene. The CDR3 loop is CATSVSGFDGGANVLTF. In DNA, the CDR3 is TGTGCCACCAGTGTGTCAGGGTTTGATGGTGGGGCCAACGTCCTGACTTTC.

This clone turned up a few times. The CDR3 loop reads CASSERAGQGNEQYF. CDR3 coding DNA: TGTGCCAGCAGTGAGAGGGCGGGACAGGGTAACGAGCAGTACTTC. This sequence joins TRBV2 and TRBJ2-7; 9 nucleotides match TRBD1. The CDR3 is 15 amino acids. With 3 bases clipped from V and 5 bases from J, the junction kept 8 bases outside the gene matches. Germline CDR1 and CDR2: SNHLY and FYNNEI.

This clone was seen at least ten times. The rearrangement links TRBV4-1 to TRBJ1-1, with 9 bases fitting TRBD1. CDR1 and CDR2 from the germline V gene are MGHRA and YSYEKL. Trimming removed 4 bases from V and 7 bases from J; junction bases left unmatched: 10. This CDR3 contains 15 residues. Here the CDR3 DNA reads TGCGCCAGCAGCCTTCGCACAGGGGGCGGCATTGAAGCTTTCTTT. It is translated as CASSLRTGGGIEAFF.

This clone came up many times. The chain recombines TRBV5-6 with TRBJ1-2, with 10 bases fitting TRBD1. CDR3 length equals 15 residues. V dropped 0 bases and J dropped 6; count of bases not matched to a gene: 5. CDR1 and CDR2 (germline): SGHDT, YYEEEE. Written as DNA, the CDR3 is TGTGCCAGCAGCTTGGCCGGACAGGGGGTAAATGGCTACACCTTC. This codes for CASSLAGQGVNGYTF.

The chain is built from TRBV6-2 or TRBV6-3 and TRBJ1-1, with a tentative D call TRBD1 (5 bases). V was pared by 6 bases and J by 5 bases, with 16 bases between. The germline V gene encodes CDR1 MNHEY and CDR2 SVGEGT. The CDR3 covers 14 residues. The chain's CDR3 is CASSRGTGVTEAFF. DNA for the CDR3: TGTGCCAGCAGCCGGGGGACGGGGGTTACTGAAGCTTTCTTT.

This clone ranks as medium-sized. Written as DNA, the CDR3 is TGTGCCAGCAGTTTTCTCGGAGGGGGGAACACTGAAGCTTTCTTT. This sequence encodes CASSFLGGGNTEAFF. The chain combines TRBV12-3 or TRBV12-4 with TRBJ1-1; possibly TRBD1 for D (6 bases). Trimming shortened V by 3 bases and J by 1 base, and 12 bases separated the two germline ends. CDR3 length equals 15 residues.